This T cell receptor beta chain was recorded in a study of blood T cell repertoires in COVID-19. Germline assignment: CDR1 SGHVS and CDR2 FQNEAQ. The CDR3 runs to 16 residues. V dropped 3 bases and J dropped 8; count of bases not matched to a gene: 6. In terms of age and location, participants ranged from roughly 18 to 89 years and lived in fewer than 30 US areas. The assay was immunoSEQ multiplex PCR, and TCRdb's table has in-frame clones only and misses some. The sample lists 210,000 or so clones; approximately 80% were seen once. The sequence was collected from a woman between 50 and 59 years old with acute COVID-19. Sequencing was carried out using PBMCs or T cells enriched from blood (not recorded which). The chain recombines TRBV7-8 with TRBJ2-1; 14 bases line up with TRBD2. The CDR3 loop reads CASSFTTSGGAYEQFF. CDR3 DNA: TGTGCCAGCAGCTTCACGACTAGCGGGGGGGCGTATGAGCAGTTCTTC.